By sample share, the clone carrying this T cell receptor (beta chain) is medium-sized. The antigen is not known. The entry originates in a study of vaccination effects on CD4 cells after COVID-19. Study information: The patients, a few convalescent individuals, were sampled early and late after vaccination. Samples that were drawn after vaccination came a median of 72 days after the second dose.

The method was immunoSEQ multiplex PCR; TCRdb's version includes in-frame clones alone and lacks a portion of them. The sample has 50,000 or so clones; 65% to 75% are singletons. Researchers isolated CD4+ T cells once ten to eleven days of culture had elapsed. The individual was infected with SARS-CoV-2 between March and December 2020, as confirmed by PCR. Two doses of BNT162b2 or mRNA-1273 vaccine were administered to participants. The origin of this receptor is a human donor who had a prior SARS-CoV-2 infection. The sample in question was CD4+ T cells from PBMCs cultured without peptide, obtained after COVID-19 vaccination.

For the CDR3, the DNA is TGTGCCAGCAACGACGCCGGGAAAGCCTACGAGCAGTACTTC. It codes for CASNDAGKAYEQYF. The V gene is TRBV2, the J gene TRBJ2-7; a weak D match, TRBD2 (5 bases). V was clipped by 7 bases and J by 2 bases, with 15 bases between them. The CDR3 has 14 amino acids. CDR1 and CDR2 (germline): SNHLY, FYNNEI.